This entry lists 28 T cell receptor beta chains sequenced from one sample in a study of OX40 agonist ivuxolimab in advanced cancers. The library was made by the immunoSEQ multiplex PCR assay. Here the immuneACCESS table is served through TCRdb, limited to in-frame sequences with V and J called. Missing clones are a known gap in these copies; in checked studies unresolved V genes cover under half, and the rest lacks a known reason. This sample is represented by about 100,000 clones; about 80% of them were singletons. The top ten hold about 5.5% of the sample. This specimen was CD4+ or CD8+ T cells sorted from blood, taken in a trial of the OX40 agonist ivuxolimab. These receptors were obtained from an adult with an advanced solid tumor such as melanoma, head and neck, liver or kidney cancer.

This clone has a handful of counts. The genes are TRBV2 and TRBJ1-2; D is uncertain. Per germline, CDR1 SNHLY and CDR2 FYNNEI. CDR3 length: 9 amino acids. In DNA, the CDR3 is TGTCGGGAAGTCTATGGCTACACCTTC. Its translation is CREVYGYTF.

V is TRBV7-7 and J is TRBJ2-7; the match to TRBD2 covers 7 bases. V was clipped by 5 bases and J by 7 bases; unmatched bases: 11. The CDR3 totals 14 residues. CDR1 and CDR2 from the germline V gene are SSHAT and FNYEAQ (reference sequence). CDR3 nucleotide sequence: TGTGCCAGCAGCAGCGGCGGAAGCGGGGCAGAGCAGTACTTC. It specifies CASSSGGSGAEQYF.

The rearrangement links TRBV27 to TRBJ2-1, with D perhaps being TRBD1 or TRBD2 (5 bases each). V was trimmed by 8 bases and J by 4 bases, leaving 12 bases between them. Germline V gene lookup returns CDR1 MNHEY and CDR2 SMNVEV (reference sequence). The CDR3 is 13 amino acids. The CDR3 nucleotides are TGTGCCAGCGGGGACGGACTTTACAATGAGCAGTTCTTC. This translates into CASGDGLYNEQFF.

The chain combines TRBV9 with TRBJ1-2; TRBD1 aligns across 10 bases. V dropped 3 bases and J dropped 8; count of bases not matched to a gene: 7. Germline values: CDR1 SGDLS, CDR2 YYNGEE. The CDR3 length is 14 residues. CDR3 DNA: TGTGCCAGCAGCGAGACCGGGACAGGGGACGGCTACACCTTC. This codes for CASSETGTGDGYTF.

This clone was observed a few times. The J gene is TRBJ1-6, the V gene TRBV10-3; unclear D gene. Germline CDR1 reads ENHRY; CDR2 reads SYGVKD. V shed 6 bases and J shed 10 bases, with 10 bases lying between them. This CDR3 region has 12 residues. CDR3 sequence: CAISDFGSPLHF. The CDR3 DNA follows: TGTGCCATCAGCGACTTTGGGTCACCCCTCCACTTT.

This clone was found once. Other DNA sequences in the same sample also yield this CDR3. The chain employs TRBV18 and TRBJ1-4; 10 bases agree with TRBD1. The CDR3 runs to 14 residues. Trimming took 2 bases from V and 6 from J; bases not matched to a gene: 0. Germline CDR1 reads KGHSH; CDR2 reads LQKENI. The CDR3 nucleotides are TGTGCCAGCTCACCAGGGACAGGGGATGAAAAACTGTTTTTT. This translates into CASSPGTGDEKLFF.

J is TRBJ2-7 and V is TRBV6-6; no clear D. The CDR3 loop spans 12 amino acids. Germline lookup yields CDR1 MNHNY and CDR2 SVGAGI (reference sequence). Trimming took off 6 bases at V and 5 bases at J, with 11 bases between the two ends. In DNA form, the CDR3 reads TGTGCCAGCAGCCTAGGAGTCCACGAGCAGTACTTC. This gives the protein CASSLGVHEQYF.

J is TRBJ2-1 and V is TRBV6-4, with 11 bases identical to TRBD2. The CDR3 is made up of 16 amino acids. Per the germline V gene, CDR1 is MRHNA and CDR2 is SNTAGT. V shed 6 bases, J shed 9 bases, and the junction held 13 bases outside the gene matches. CDR3 bases: TGTGCCAGCAGGAGGTCTAGCGGGGGGACCGAAGGTGAGCAGTTCTTC. Translated, it gives CASRRSSGGTEGEQFF.

The J gene is TRBJ2-1, the V gene TRBV27, with TRBD2 identical over 8 bases. This CDR3 spans 17 amino acids. CDR1 is MNHEY and CDR2 is SMNVEV in the germline V gene (reference sequence). Germline trimming cut 0 bases from V and 7 bases from J; bases unmatched to any gene: 11. The CDR3 here is CASSLSLAGRAQNEQFF. The CDR3 region has the DNA TGTGCCAGCAGTTTATCTCTCGCCGGGAGGGCCCAGAATGAGCAGTTCTTC.

This clone was detected once. V and J are TRBV7-9 and TRBJ2-7, with unresolved D. This CDR3 contains 13 residues. Per the germline V gene, CDR1 is SEHNR and CDR2 is FQNEAQ (reference sequence). V was clipped by 5 bases and J by 2 bases, with 10 bases between them. The CDR3 coding sequence is TGTGCCAGCAGCGGCAGCTCAACCTACGAGCAGTACTTC. Protein sequence: CASSGSSTYEQYF.

This clone is medium-sized (0.01 to 0.1%) by share. The chain has TRBV27 and TRBJ2-7, with TRBD1 identical over 7 bases. Germline-derived CDR1 and CDR2 are MNHEY and SMNVEV (reference sequence). CDR3 length equals 15 residues. The V gene end was trimmed by 1 base and the J gene end by 4 bases; junction bases not matched to a gene: 7. CDR3 bases: TGTGCCAGCAGTTTATACCCGGGACAGCATTACGAGCAGTACTTC. It encodes CASSLYPGQHYEQYF.

V and J are TRBV7-9 and TRBJ2-5; 12 nucleotides match TRBD2. This CDR3 has 16 amino acids. Germline V CDR1 and CDR2: SEHNR, FQNEAQ (reference sequence). V gave up 1 base and J gave up 5 bases; unmatched junction bases: 5. In DNA, the CDR3 is TGTGCCAGCAGCTTAGGGACTAGCGGGACCGGGGAGACCCAGTACTTC. Amino acid sequence: CASSLGTSGTGETQYF.

The J gene is TRBJ1-5, the V gene TRBV5-1, with 8 bases identical to TRBD1. The V segment lost 3 bases and the J segment 1 base; nucleotides outside the gene matches: 12. Germline V gene sequence: CDR1 SGHRS, CDR2 YFSETQ. This CDR3 spans 18 amino acids. The CDR3 nucleotides are TGCGCCAGCAGCTCCAGGGGGCTACAGTGGGGAAGCAATCAGCCCCAGCATTTT. Protein sequence: CASSSRGLQWGSNQPQHF.

The chain uses TRBV18 and TRBJ2-5; 7 bases are a match to TRBD2. The J call may be faulty, since TRBJ2-7 better matches the DNA end. CDR3 size: 13 residues. CDR1 KGHSH and CDR2 LQKENI come from the germline V gene. Here the CDR3 reads CASSGGLVYEQYF. The DNA of the CDR3 is TGTGCCAGCTCAGGCGGACTAGTCTACGAGCAGTACTTC.

The V call is TRBV15, the J call TRBJ1-2; TRBD1 matches at 10 bases. CDR3 length: 16 residues. J was trimmed by 4 bases and V by 2 bases; bases with no gene match: 7. Germline assignment: CDR1 LNHNV and CDR2 YYDKDF (reference sequence). In DNA, the CDR3 is TGTGCCACCAGCAGATATGTGGACAGGGGGGCCTATGGCTACACCTTC. Protein sequence: CATSRYVDRGAYGYTF.

J is TRBJ2-7 and V is TRBV10-2; D gene uncertain. This CDR3 comprises 12 residues. Germline CDR1 and CDR2: WSHSY and SAAADI. The ends were cut back, 6 bases at V and 1 base at J, with 7 bases in the middle. CDR3 sequence reads: CASRTLSYEQYF. As DNA, the CDR3 is TGCGCCAGCAGGACTTTGTCCTACGAGCAGTACTTC.

The chain uses TRBV7-9 and TRBJ1-5, with 9 positions matching TRBD1. J gave up 3 bases and V 5 bases, and 5 bases lay outside the gene matches. This CDR3 is 15 amino acids long. Germline-derived CDR1 and CDR2 are SEHNR and FQNEAQ (reference sequence). The CDR3 DNA reads TGTGCCAGCAGCACTACAGGGGGCTACAATCAGCCCCAGCATTTT. It encodes CASSTTGGYNQPQHF.

V is TRBV10-2 and J is TRBJ1-5, with D tentatively TRBD1 (6 bases). V lost 6 bases, J lost 7 bases, and 22 bases lay in between. Looked up from germline, CDR1 is WSHSY and CDR2 is SAAADI. CDR3 size: 16 residues. The CDR3 loop reads CASSPNRGGRGQPQHF. The CDR3 DNA reads as TGCGCCAGCAGCCCCAATCGGGGGGGGCGAGGGCAGCCCCAGCATTTT.

V and J are TRBV10-3 and TRBJ2-7; D assignment may be TRBD1 or TRBD2 (5 bases each). CDR1 is ENHRY and CDR2 is SYGVKD in the germline V gene. The V end was cut by 6 bases, the J end by 6 bases, with 18 bases between. The CDR3 extends over 14 amino acids. The DNA of the CDR3 is TGTGCCATCAGGAGTATGGGGGAAGTCGGCGAGCAGTACTTC. This translates into CAIRSMGEVGEQYF.

Comment on this clone: Other DNA variants within this sample encode the same CDR3. The chain has TRBV7-2 and TRBJ2-7; D is perhaps TRBD2 (5 bases). V shed 1 base and J shed 6 bases, with 13 bases lying between them. This CDR3 has 14 residues. Germline CDR1 reads SGHTA; CDR2 reads FQGNSA. CDR3 coding DNA: TGTGCCAGCAGCTTAGGGGGAGTTGAGGTCGAGCAGTACTTC. The encoded protein is CASSLGGVEVEQYF.

V usage is TRBV7-9 and J usage is TRBJ2-1, with no clear D. Germline CDR1 reads SEHNR; CDR2 reads FQNEAQ (reference sequence). V was cut by 2 bases and J by 5 bases, with 10 bases left in between. This CDR3 region has 14 residues. In nucleotides, the CDR3 is TGTGCCAGCAGCTTAATGGGCGCTGACAATGAGCAGTTCTTC. This encodes CASSLMGADNEQFF.

The rearrangement uses TRBV27 and TRBJ2-7; possibly TRBD1 or TRBD2 for D (6 bases each). The V and J ends lost 6 bases and 4 bases respectively, with 19 bases between them. Germline-derived CDR1 and CDR2 are MNHEY and SMNVEV (reference sequence). This CDR3 has 15 residues. CDR3 in DNA: TGTGCCAGCAGCAACAGGGCTAGCGTTTCTTACGAGCAGTACTTC. As protein: CASSNRASVSYEQYF.

The chain carries TRBV6-5 and TRBJ1-2; 7 positions agree with TRBD1. The CDR3 runs 13 residues. The germline CDR1 and CDR2 sequences are MNHEY and SVGAGI. V dropped 6 bases and J dropped 0; count of bases not matched to a gene: 1. CDR3 sequence reads: CASRGQANYGYTF. In DNA, the CDR3 is TGTGCCAGCAGAGGACAGGCTAACTATGGCTACACCTTC.

The chain carries TRBV25-1 and TRBJ2-7; TRBD1 or TRBD2 may be the D gene (5 bases each). The CDR3 is 14 residues long. The germline V gene has CDR1 MGHDK and CDR2 SYGVNS. The V end lost 6 bases, the J end lost 12 bases, and 24 bases lay between the germline ends. The CDR3 here is CASRVLPGPPFSYF. Written as DNA, the CDR3 is TGTGCCAGCAGGGTTTTACCGGGACCCCCTTTTTCGTACTTC.

This clone was seen only once. The rearrangement links TRBV5-1 to TRBJ2-1; no reliable D call. This CDR3 spans 13 amino acids. In germline, CDR1 is SGHRS, CDR2 YFSETQ. V lost 4 bases and J lost 5, with 10 bases in between. DNA for the CDR3: TGCGCCAGCAGCATCGTGATTAACAATGAGCAGTTCTTC. Its translation: CASSIVINNEQFF.

V usage is TRBV7-9 and J usage is TRBJ2-7; 8 bases fit TRBD1. The V gene's germline CDR1 is SEHNR and CDR2 FQNEAQ (reference sequence). Trimming removed 6 bases from V and 9 bases from J; junction bases left unmatched: 13. The CDR3 covers 14 residues. The CDR3 region has the DNA TGTGCCAGCAGGCAAAAGAACGGACAGGGAGGGCAGTACTTC. Its protein is CASRQKNGQGGQYF.

The chain carries TRBV12-5 and TRBJ2-7; 10 nucleotides align to TRBD2. V was pared by 6 bases and J by 6 bases, with 5 bases of the junction left unmatched. The CDR3 spans 13 residues. Germline V gives CDR1 LGHNT, CDR2 FRNRAP. The CDR3 is CASGPSGRPEQYF. DNA of the CDR3: TGTGCTAGTGGACCTAGCGGGAGACCCGAGCAGTACTTC. Variable domain in full (rest from reference TRBV12-5 and TRBJ2-7): DARVTQTPRHKVTEMGQEVTMRCQPILGHNTVFWYRQTMMQGLELLAYFRNRAPLDDSGMPKDRFSAEMPDATLATLKIQPSEPRDSAVYFCASGPSGRPEQYFGPGTRLTVT.

This clone showed up just once. The chain has TRBV19 and TRBJ2-7; no clear D gene. V was pared by 1 base and J by 6 bases, with 7 bases between. CDR3 size: 12 residues. Germline-derived CDR1 and CDR2 are LNHDA and SQIVND (reference sequence). The CDR3 sequence: CASSIGPAEQYF. Written as DNA, the CDR3 is TGTGCCAGTAGTATAGGGCCGGCCGAGCAGTACTTC.